This T cell receptor (beta chain) is drawn from a study of blood T cell repertoires in COVID-19. V shed 5 bases and J 8 bases; nucleotides not matched to a gene: 9. The CDR3 spans 14 residues. The germline V gene has CDR1 SGHRS and CDR2 YFSETQ. Repertoires were generated with immunoSEQ multiplex PCR, while TCRdb's copy carries only in-frame clones and drops some. The table records about 190,000 clones, 70% to 85% of them present only once. Enrolled through a virtual design, the participants were between about 18 and 100 years of age and came from about two dozen US areas. This receptor was obtained from a woman aged 25 to 45 who had recovered from COVID-19. The specimen was PBMCs or T cells enriched from blood (not recorded which). The rearrangement joins TRBV5-1 to TRBJ1-4; 7 bases are shared with TRBD1. Here the CDR3 reads CASRHDREGEKLFF. The DNA for the CDR3 is TGCGCCAGCAGACATGACAGGGAAGGCGAAAAACTGTTTTTT.